This TCR beta chain was recovered during a study of identical twins. The CDR3 runs to 18 residues. Trimming took 2 bases from V and 0 from J, leaving 17 bases between them. Per germline, CDR1 MNHEY and CDR2 SMNVEV (reference sequence). In every case, the donor was a healthy Caucasian. TCRdb processed the 5' RACE reads anew with MiXCR; each CDR3 protein has one entry. The sample comprises nearly 650,000 distinct CDR3 sequences, around 7.4% of which are singletons, and roughly 1.6% rests with the top ten. This clonotype showed up just a few times. This sample also belongs to another study, concerning yellow fever vaccine responses in identical twins. From that report: Reported findings indicate that twins' vaccine T cell responses seemed partially convergent, partially personalized.

The V call is TRBV27, the J call TRBJ2-1; either TRBD1 or TRBD2 may supply D (5 bases each). The receptor comes from a woman between 18 and 29 years old in good health. The sample taken for sequencing was PBMCs. CDR3: CASSLEPRDGYSYNEQFF. The CDR3 DNA is TGTGCCAGCAGTTTAGAGCCACGGGACGGATACTCCTACAATGAGCAGTTCTTC.